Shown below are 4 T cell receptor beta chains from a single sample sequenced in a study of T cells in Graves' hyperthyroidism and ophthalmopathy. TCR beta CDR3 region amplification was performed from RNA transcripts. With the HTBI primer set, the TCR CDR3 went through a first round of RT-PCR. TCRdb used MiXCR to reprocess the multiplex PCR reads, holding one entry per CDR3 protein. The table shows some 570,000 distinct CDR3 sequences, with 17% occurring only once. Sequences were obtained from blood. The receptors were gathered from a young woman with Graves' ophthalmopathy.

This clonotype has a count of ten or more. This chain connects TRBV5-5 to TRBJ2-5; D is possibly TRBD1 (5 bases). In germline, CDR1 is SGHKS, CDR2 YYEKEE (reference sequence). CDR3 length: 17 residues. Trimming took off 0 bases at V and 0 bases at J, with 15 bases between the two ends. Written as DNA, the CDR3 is TGTGCCAGCAGCTTGGTGGGGCAGGGCAGTTACCAAGAGACCCAGTACTTC. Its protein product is CASSLVGQGSYQETQYF.

The CDR3 DNA reads as TGTGCCAGCAGCCAAGTCCTATTAGGGGTGCCTGGGGCCAACGTCCTGACTTTC. Translated: CASSQVLLGVPGANVLTF. The chain recombines TRBV4-2 with TRBJ2-6; tentatively, D is TRBD1 (5 bases). Germline CDR1 is LGHNA and CDR2 is YNFKEQ. V lost 1 base and J 2 bases, leaving 15 bases between the germline ends. The CDR3 runs to 18 residues.

CDR3 loop: CSARELQETQYF. CDR3 DNA: TGCAGTGCTAGAGAACTCCAAGAGACCCAGTACTTC. The V and J genes are TRBV20-1 and TRBJ2-5; D is uncertain. Per germline, CDR1 DFQATT and CDR2 SNEGSKA (reference sequence). The CDR3 is 12 residues long. Trimming took 0 bases from V and 1 from J, leaving 3 bases between them.

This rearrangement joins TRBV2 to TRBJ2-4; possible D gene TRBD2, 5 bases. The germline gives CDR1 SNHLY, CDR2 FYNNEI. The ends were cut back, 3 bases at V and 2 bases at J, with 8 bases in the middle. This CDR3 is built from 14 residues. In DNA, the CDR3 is TGTGCCAGCAGTGACGACGGGACCAAAAACATTCAGTACTTC. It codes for CASSDDGTKNIQYF.